This T cell receptor beta chain was observed in a study of beta chain features in type 1 diabetes. Points from the study as a whole: Whether HLA type influences TCRB rearrangement remained unresolved here. People with Type 1 diabetes carried modestly yet significantly shorter TCRB CDR3s in all four CD4+ subsets. In comparison with healthy donors, patients had naive, central memory and Treg TCRB repertoires that appeared more similar.

As regards this clone: Antigen specificity is unknown.

What was sequenced were expressed TCRB transcripts, since all of the isolated RNA had been reverse transcribed. Sequenced naive, central memory and regulatory T cell samples produced an average of approximately 3.8 million reads. Using immunoSEQ multiplex PCR, the repertoire was profiled, and TCRdb retains in-frame clones only, with some absent. The sample has about 130,000 clones; around a tenth are singletons. The material sequenced was central memory CD4+ T cells from blood. The TCR comes from a man between 18 and 35 years old in good health.

As DNA, the CDR3 is TGTGCCAGTAGTATTTCTTCCGTTTATAGCAATCAGCCCCAGCATTTT. Translating it yields CASSISSVYSNQPQHF. The chain uses TRBV19 and TRBJ1-5; no reliable D call. This CDR3 region has 16 residues. V was cut by 3 bases and J by 0 bases, with 12 bases left in between. The V gene's germline CDR1 is LNHDA and CDR2 SQIVND (reference sequence).